This is a list of T cell receptor beta chains from one sample in a study of cytomegalovirus exposure and HLA in healthy donors. Sequenced by immunoSEQ multiplex PCR; TCRdb stores in-frame clones only, minus some. The table has just under 150,000 clones, roughly 76% seen once. Sequencing was carried out using PBMCs. These receptor sequences come from a woman in her 30s in good health and CMV-seronegative. CDR3s include the opening cysteine and the closing phenylalanine or tryptophan. A D gene is named only where the DNA matches it firmly. Clone sizes are given selectively: once, few, many, or a class where the clone is expanded.

CDR3nt: TGTGCCAGCAGTTACTCCTACAGTCTTGGCTATGGCTACACCTTC
CDR3aa: CASSYSYSLGYGYTF
j_gene: TRBJ1-2
v_gene: TRBV6-5
abundance: .
d_gene: .

CDR3nt: TGTGCCAGCAACCTTCTAGCGGGGGTAGATGAGCAGTTCTTC
CDR3aa: CASNLLAGVDEQFF
j_gene: TRBJ2-1
v_gene: TRBV2
abundance: .
d_gene: TRBD2

CDR3nt: TGTGCCAGCAGCTTGGACAGCGGGGACTACAATGAGCAGTTCTTC
CDR3aa: CASSLDSGDYNEQFF
j_gene: TRBJ2-1
v_gene: TRBV5-5
abundance: few
d_gene: TRBD2

CDR3nt: TGTGCCTGGGGGACAGGGGGAAACACCATATATTTT
CDR3aa: CAWGTGGNTIYF
j_gene: TRBJ1-3
v_gene: TRBV30
abundance: .
d_gene: TRBD1

CDR3nt: TGTGCCAGCAGTGCGGGACTTCCCGAGATGGGTGGCTACACCTTC
CDR3aa: CASSAGLPEMGGYTF
j_gene: TRBJ1-2
v_gene: TRBV2
abundance: .
d_gene: .

CDR3nt: TGTGCCAGCAGCTTTAAGACTAGCGGGGTGGGCTCCTACGAGCAGTACTTC
CDR3aa: CASSFKTSGVGSYEQYF
j_gene: TRBJ2-7
v_gene: TRBV7-2
abundance: .
d_gene: TRBD2

CDR3nt: TGTGCCAGCAGCTTAGGCGACCTCAGGGGCTCGGGGGAGCTGTTTTTT
CDR3aa: CASSLGDLRGSGELFF
j_gene: TRBJ2-2
v_gene: TRBV13
abundance: .
d_gene: .

CDR3nt: TGTGCCAGCTCACCCGAGGGGACAGAAGAGACCCAGTACTTC
CDR3aa: CASSPEGTEETQYF
j_gene: TRBJ2-5
v_gene: TRBV18
abundance: once
d_gene: TRBD1

CDR3nt: TGCGCCAGCATCGACGGGGGGTTCGACTACAATGAGCAGTTCTTC
CDR3aa: CASIDGGFDYNEQFF
j_gene: TRBJ2-1
v_gene: TRBV10-1
abundance: .
d_gene: TRBD2

CDR3nt: TGTGCCAGCAGTCCCCCGGGGCTAGCGGGAGGTGCCTCTGGGGCCAACGTCCTGACTTTC
CDR3aa: CASSPPGLAGGASGANVLTF
j_gene: TRBJ2-6
v_gene: TRBV28
abundance: .
d_gene: TRBD2

CDR3nt: TGTGCCAGCAGTTTATCCGGTTCGGGGCGGGGGACCTACGAGCAGTACTTC
CDR3aa: CASSLSGSGRGTYEQYF
j_gene: TRBJ2-7
v_gene: TRBV27
abundance: .
d_gene: TRBD2

CDR3nt: TGCAGCGTTGTCTTGGGGGCCGGCAATCAGCCCCAGCATTTT
CDR3aa: CSVVLGAGNQPQHF
j_gene: TRBJ1-5
v_gene: TRBV29-1
abundance: .
d_gene: .

CDR3nt: TGTGCCAGCAGCTTGGGTGGGGGCGTAGAGACCCAGTACTTC
CDR3aa: CASSLGGGVETQYF
j_gene: TRBJ2-5
v_gene: TRBV5-6
abundance: once
d_gene: .

CDR3nt: TGTGCCAGCAGCCAAGATGGGCAGGGCTATCAGCCCCAGCATTTT
CDR3aa: CASSQDGQGYQPQHF
j_gene: TRBJ1-5
v_gene: TRBV4-2
abundance: .
d_gene: .

CDR3nt: TGTGCCAGCAGCTTAGCGGGGGGGCGCACAGATACGCAGTATTTT
CDR3aa: CASSLAGGRTDTQYF
j_gene: TRBJ2-3
v_gene: TRBV7-3
abundance: .
d_gene: TRBD2

CDR3nt: TGCGCCAGCAGTGAAGAGTCCTACAATGAGCAGTTCTTC
CDR3aa: CASSEESYNEQFF
j_gene: TRBJ2-1
v_gene: TRBV10-1
abundance: once
d_gene: .

CDR3nt: TGCAGCGTTGAGAAGGAACGGACAGGGGCGGCCGGGGAGCTGTTTTTT
CDR3aa: CSVEKERTGAAGELFF
j_gene: TRBJ2-2
v_gene: TRBV29-1
abundance: .
d_gene: TRBD1

CDR3nt: TGTGCCAGCAGCTTGGGGACACTTTACGAGCAGTACTTC
CDR3aa: CASSLGTLYEQYF
j_gene: TRBJ2-7
v_gene: TRBV7-6
abundance: once
d_gene: .

CDR3nt: TGTGCCAGCAGCTTCTGGACAGAGAAAGAGACCCAGTACTTC
CDR3aa: CASSFWTEKETQYF
j_gene: TRBJ2-5
v_gene: TRBV7-8
abundance: .
d_gene: .

CDR3nt: TGTGCCACCAGCGAACGACTGTACACTGAAGCTTTCTTT
CDR3aa: CATSERLYTEAFF
j_gene: TRBJ1-1
v_gene: TRBV15
abundance: .
d_gene: .

CDR3nt: TGCAGCGTTGAGAAGGACAGGAGGGGGTATGGCTACACCTTC
CDR3aa: CSVEKDRRGYGYTF
j_gene: TRBJ1-2
v_gene: TRBV29-1
abundance: .
d_gene: TRBD1

CDR3nt: TGTGCCAGTACTCGGGACAGGGACCAGCCCCAGCATTTT
CDR3aa: CASTRDRDQPQHF
j_gene: TRBJ1-5
v_gene: TRBV19
abundance: .
d_gene: TRBD1

CDR3nt: TGTGCCAGCCGACAGTTTGGGGATTCACCCCTCCACTTT
CDR3aa: CASRQFGDSPLHF
j_gene: TRBJ1-6
v_gene: TRBV6-6
abundance: few
d_gene: .

CDR3nt: TGCGCCAGCAGCCAGGGGACTAGTGCGCAGTATTTT
CDR3aa: CASSQGTSAQYF
j_gene: TRBJ2-3
v_gene: TRBV4-1
abundance: .
d_gene: TRBD2

CDR3nt: TGTGCCAGCAGTCTCGGACTAGTGGGATCCTACGAGCAGTACTTC
CDR3aa: CASSLGLVGSYEQYF
j_gene: TRBJ2-7
v_gene: TRBV7-6
abundance: many
d_gene: TRBD2

CDR3nt: TGCAGCGCCCCGGGACTAGCGACCGGGGAGCTGTTTTTT
CDR3aa: CSAPGLATGELFF
j_gene: TRBJ2-2
v_gene: TRBV29-1
abundance: .
d_gene: TRBD2

CDR3nt: TGTGCCAGCAGCTTCCGACCCGGGGGCTCCTACAATGAGCAGTTCTTC
CDR3aa: CASSFRPGGSYNEQFF
j_gene: TRBJ2-1
v_gene: TRBV7-8
abundance: .
d_gene: .

CDR3nt: TGTGCCAGCAGCTCCCGGGGGTCTGGGGCCAACGTCCTGACTTTC
CDR3aa: CASSSRGSGANVLTF
j_gene: TRBJ2-6
v_gene: TRBV5-5
abundance: .
d_gene: .

CDR3nt: TGTGCCAGCAGCGTAGGGGACGACAGGGGGCGAAACTATGGCTACACCTTC
CDR3aa: CASSVGDDRGRNYGYTF
j_gene: TRBJ1-2
v_gene: TRBV9
abundance: .
d_gene: TRBD1

CDR3nt: TGCGCCAGCAGTACCGGGACAGGGAGTGGCTACACCTTC
CDR3aa: CASSTGTGSGYTF
j_gene: TRBJ1-2
v_gene: TRBV5-1
abundance: .
d_gene: TRBD1

CDR3nt: TGTGCCAGCAGAAGCGGGAGGGCCCGGGAGACCCAGTACTTC
CDR3aa: CASRSGRARETQYF
j_gene: TRBJ2-5
v_gene: TRBV27
abundance: .
d_gene: TRBD2

CDR3nt: TGCGCCAGCAGCCAAGATGGCCTAGCGGGGGCGAAAGAGACCCAGTACTTC
CDR3aa: CASSQDGLAGAKETQYF
j_gene: TRBJ2-5
v_gene: TRBV4-1
abundance: few
d_gene: TRBD2

CDR3nt: TGTGCCAGCAGTGACCCAGGGGAGACCCAGTACTTC
CDR3aa: CASSDPGETQYF
j_gene: TRBJ2-5
v_gene: TRBV2
abundance: .
d_gene: .

CDR3nt: TGTGCCACCAGCAGAGCAGAATCCTACGAGCAGTACTTC
CDR3aa: CATSRAESYEQYF
j_gene: TRBJ2-7
v_gene: TRBV15
abundance: .
d_gene: .

CDR3nt: TGTGCCAGCAGCCTAACTAGCGGGAGGGCCAATGAGCAGTTCTTC
CDR3aa: CASSLTSGRANEQFF
j_gene: TRBJ2-1
v_gene: TRBV7-3
abundance: once
d_gene: TRBD2

CDR3nt: TGTGCCTGGAGTCCTGCGGGACAGGGGACAGATACGCAGTATTTT
CDR3aa: CAWSPAGQGTDTQYF
j_gene: TRBJ2-3
v_gene: TRBV30
abundance: few
d_gene: TRBD1

CDR3nt: TGCGCCAGCAGTAGGGACAGCTCCTATAATTCACCCCTCCACTTT
CDR3aa: CASSRDSSYNSPLHF
j_gene: TRBJ1-6
v_gene: TRBV4-1
abundance: .
d_gene: TRBD1

CDR3nt: TGTGCCATCAGTGACCAGCGGGAGGGCGAGACCCAGTACTTC
CDR3aa: CAISDQREGETQYF
j_gene: TRBJ2-5
v_gene: TRBV10-3
abundance: .
d_gene: TRBD2

CDR3nt: TGTGCCAGCTCACCCGGACAGGGGAACTCTGGAAACACCATATATTTT
CDR3aa: CASSPGQGNSGNTIYF
j_gene: TRBJ1-3
v_gene: TRBV18
abundance: .
d_gene: TRBD1

CDR3nt: TGTGCCAGTAGTCTTCAGGCGACAGATACGCAGTATTTT
CDR3aa: CASSLQATDTQYF
j_gene: TRBJ2-3
v_gene: TRBV19
abundance: .
d_gene: .

CDR3nt: TGCGCCAGCAGCCAAGATAGGGACAGGGGGCGCGTCTATGGCTACACCTTC
CDR3aa: CASSQDRDRGRVYGYTF
j_gene: TRBJ1-2
v_gene: TRBV4-1
abundance: once
d_gene: TRBD1

CDR3nt: TGTGCCAGCAGTGACCAGGGCAATCAGCCCCAGCATTTT
CDR3aa: CASSDQGNQPQHF
j_gene: TRBJ1-5
v_gene: TRBV2
abundance: .
d_gene: .

CDR3nt: TGTGCCACCAGCGGACGACCGGGACAGGGAAAAGAAAAACTGTTTTTT
CDR3aa: CATSGRPGQGKEKLFF
j_gene: TRBJ1-4
v_gene: TRBV15
abundance: .
d_gene: TRBD1